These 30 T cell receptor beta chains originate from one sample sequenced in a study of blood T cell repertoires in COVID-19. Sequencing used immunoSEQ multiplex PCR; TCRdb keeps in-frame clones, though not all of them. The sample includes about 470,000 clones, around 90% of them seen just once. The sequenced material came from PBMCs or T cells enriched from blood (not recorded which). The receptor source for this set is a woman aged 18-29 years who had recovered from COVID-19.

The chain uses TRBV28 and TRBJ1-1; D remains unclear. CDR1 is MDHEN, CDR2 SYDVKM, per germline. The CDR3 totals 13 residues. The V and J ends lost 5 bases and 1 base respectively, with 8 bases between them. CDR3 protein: CASSISPNTEAFF. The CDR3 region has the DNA TGTGCCAGCAGTATCTCCCCGAACACTGAAGCTTTCTTT.

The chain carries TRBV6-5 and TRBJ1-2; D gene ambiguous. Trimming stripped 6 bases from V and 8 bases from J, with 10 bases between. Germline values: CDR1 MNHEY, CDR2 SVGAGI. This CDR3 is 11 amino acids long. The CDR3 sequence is CASRAGEGYTF. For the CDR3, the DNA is TGTGCCAGCAGAGCCGGGGAGGGCTACACCTTC.

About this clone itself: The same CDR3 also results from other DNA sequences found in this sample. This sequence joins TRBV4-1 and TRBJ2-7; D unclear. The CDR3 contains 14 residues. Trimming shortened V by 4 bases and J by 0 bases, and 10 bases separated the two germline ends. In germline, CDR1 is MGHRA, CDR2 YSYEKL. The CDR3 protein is CASSPLPGSYEQYF. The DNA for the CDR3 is TGCGCCAGCAGCCCGTTACCCGGCTCCTACGAGCAGTACTTC.

CDR3 protein: CASSANYEQYF. CDR3 nucleotides: TGTGCCAGCAGTGCTAACTACGAGCAGTACTTC. V is TRBV12-3 or TRBV12-4 and J is TRBJ2-7, with D unclear. V was clipped by 5 bases and J by 3 bases, with 5 bases between them. This CDR3 has 11 amino acids.

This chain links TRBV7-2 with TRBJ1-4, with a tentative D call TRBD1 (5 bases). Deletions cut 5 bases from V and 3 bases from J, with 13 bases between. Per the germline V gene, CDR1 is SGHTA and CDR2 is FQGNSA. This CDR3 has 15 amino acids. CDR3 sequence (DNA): TGTGCCAGCAGCATGGGGCGCAGAGCTAATGAAAAACTGTTTTTT. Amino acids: CASSMGRRANEKLFF.

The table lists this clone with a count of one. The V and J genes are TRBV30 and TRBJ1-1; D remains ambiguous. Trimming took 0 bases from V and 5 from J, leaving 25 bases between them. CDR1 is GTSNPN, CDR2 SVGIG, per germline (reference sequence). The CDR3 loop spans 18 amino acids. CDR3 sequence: CAWSVQTRPRLEGTEAFF. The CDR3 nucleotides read TGTGCCTGGAGTGTTCAAACCCGGCCCCGGCTAGAAGGAACTGAAGCTTTCTTT. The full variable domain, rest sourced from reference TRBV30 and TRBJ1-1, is SQTIHQWPATLVQPVGSPLSLECTVEGTSNPNLYWYRQAAGRGLQLLFYSVGIGQISSEVPQNLSASRPQDRQFILSSKKLLLSDSGFYLCAWSVQTRPRLEGTEAFFGQGTRLTVV.

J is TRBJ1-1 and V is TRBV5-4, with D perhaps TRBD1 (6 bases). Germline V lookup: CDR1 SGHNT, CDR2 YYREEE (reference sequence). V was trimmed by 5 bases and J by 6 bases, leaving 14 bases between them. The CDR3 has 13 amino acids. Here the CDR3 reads CASRPRGGPEAFF. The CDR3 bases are TGTGCCAGCAGACCCAGGGGTGGGCCTGAAGCTTTCTTT. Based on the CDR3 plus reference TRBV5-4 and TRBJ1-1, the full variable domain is ETGVTQSPTHLIKTRGQQVTLRCSSQSGHNTVSWYQQALGQGPQFIFQYYREEENGRGNFPPRFSGLQFPNYSSELNVNALELDDSALYLCASRPRGGPEAFFGQGTRLTVV.

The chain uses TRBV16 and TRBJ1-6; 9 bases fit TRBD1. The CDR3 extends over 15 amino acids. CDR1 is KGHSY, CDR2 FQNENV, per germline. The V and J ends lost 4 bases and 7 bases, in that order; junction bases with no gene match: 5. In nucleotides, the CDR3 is TGTGCCAGCAGCCGAGGGGGACAGGGAAATTCACCCCTCCACTTT. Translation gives CASSRGGQGNSPLHF.

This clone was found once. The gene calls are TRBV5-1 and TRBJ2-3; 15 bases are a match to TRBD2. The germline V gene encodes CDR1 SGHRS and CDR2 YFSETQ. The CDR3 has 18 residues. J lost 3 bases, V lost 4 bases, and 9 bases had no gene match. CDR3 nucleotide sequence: TGCGCCAGCAGCCGGACTAGCGGGGGGGCGACCAGGACAGATACGCAGTATTTT. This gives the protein CASSRTSGGATRTDTQYF.

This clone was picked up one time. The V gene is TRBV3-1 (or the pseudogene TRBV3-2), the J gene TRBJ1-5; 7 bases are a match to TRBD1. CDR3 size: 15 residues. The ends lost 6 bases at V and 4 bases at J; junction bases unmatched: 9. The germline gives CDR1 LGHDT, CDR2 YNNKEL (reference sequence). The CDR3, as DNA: TGTGCCAGCAGTCCGACAGGGATGGGAAATCAGCCCCAGCATTTT. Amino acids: CASSPTGMGNQPQHF.

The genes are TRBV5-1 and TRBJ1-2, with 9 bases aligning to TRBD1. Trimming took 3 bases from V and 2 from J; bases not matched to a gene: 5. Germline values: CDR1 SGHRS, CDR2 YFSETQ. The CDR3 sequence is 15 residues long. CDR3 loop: CASSSPGQGNYGYTF. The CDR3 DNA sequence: TGCGCCAGCAGCTCACCCGGACAGGGGAACTATGGCTACACCTTC.

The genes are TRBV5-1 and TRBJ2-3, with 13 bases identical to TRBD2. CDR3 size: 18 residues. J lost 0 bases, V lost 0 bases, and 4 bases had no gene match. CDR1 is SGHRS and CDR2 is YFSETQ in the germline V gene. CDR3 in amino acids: CASSLVLAGGPSTDTQYF. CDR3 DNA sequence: TGCGCCAGCAGCTTGGTACTAGCGGGGGGGCCGAGCACAGATACGCAGTATTTT.

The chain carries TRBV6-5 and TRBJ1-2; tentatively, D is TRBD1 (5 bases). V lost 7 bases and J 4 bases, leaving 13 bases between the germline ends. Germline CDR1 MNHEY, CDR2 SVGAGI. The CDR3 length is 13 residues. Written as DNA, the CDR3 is TGTGCCAGCACGCGGGGGACGGGCTATGGCTACACCTTC. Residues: CASTRGTGYGYTF.

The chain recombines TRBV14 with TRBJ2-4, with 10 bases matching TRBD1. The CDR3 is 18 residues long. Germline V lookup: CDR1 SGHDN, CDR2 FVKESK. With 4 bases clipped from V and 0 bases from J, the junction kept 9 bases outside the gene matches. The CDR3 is CASSLGQGGLLAKNIQYF. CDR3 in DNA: TGTGCCAGCAGCCTTGGACAGGGGGGACTCTTAGCCAAAAACATTCAGTACTTC.

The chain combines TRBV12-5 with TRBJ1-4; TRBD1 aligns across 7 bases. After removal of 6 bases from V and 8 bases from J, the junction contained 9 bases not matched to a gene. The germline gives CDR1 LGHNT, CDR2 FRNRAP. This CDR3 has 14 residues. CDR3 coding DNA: TGTGCTAGTGGACTCCAGGGGGGAGGCGAAAAACTGTTTTTT. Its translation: CASGLQGGGEKLFF. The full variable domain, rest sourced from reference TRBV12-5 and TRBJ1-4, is DARVTQTPRHKVTEMGQEVTMRCQPILGHNTVFWYRQTMMQGLELLAYFRNRAPLDDSGMPKDRFSAEMPDATLATLKIQPSEPRDSAVYFCASGLQGGGEKLFFGSGTQLSVL.

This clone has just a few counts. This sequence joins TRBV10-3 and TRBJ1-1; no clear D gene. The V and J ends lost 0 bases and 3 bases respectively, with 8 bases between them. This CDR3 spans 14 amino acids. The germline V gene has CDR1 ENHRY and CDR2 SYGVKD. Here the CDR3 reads CAISESFPDTEAFF. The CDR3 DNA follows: TGTGCCATCAGTGAGTCCTTCCCGGACACTGAAGCTTTCTTT.

The CDR3 region has the DNA TGCAGCGTTATATCAGGTTTGGGGAACACTGAAGCTTTCTTT. Protein product: CSVISGLGNTEAFF. V gene TRBV29-1 combines with J gene TRBJ1-1; D not certain. The CDR3 has 14 residues. Germline CDR1 and CDR2: SQVTM and ANQGSEA. V lost 5 bases to trimming and J lost 1 base, with 14 bases between them.

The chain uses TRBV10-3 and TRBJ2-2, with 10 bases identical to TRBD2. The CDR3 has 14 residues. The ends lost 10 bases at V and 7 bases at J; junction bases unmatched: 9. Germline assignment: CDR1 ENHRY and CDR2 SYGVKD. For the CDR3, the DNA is TGTGCCAGTTCAAGCGGGGGGGCGGACGGGGAGCTGTTTTTT. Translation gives CASSSGGADGELFF.

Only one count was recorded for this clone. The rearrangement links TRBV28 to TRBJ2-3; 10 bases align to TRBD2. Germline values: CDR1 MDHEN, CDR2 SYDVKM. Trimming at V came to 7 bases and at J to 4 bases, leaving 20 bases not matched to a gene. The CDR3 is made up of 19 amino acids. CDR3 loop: CASTFKGHEASGGADTQYF. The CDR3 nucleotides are TGTGCCAGCACCTTCAAAGGCCACGAAGCTAGCGGGGGCGCAGATACGCAGTATTTT.

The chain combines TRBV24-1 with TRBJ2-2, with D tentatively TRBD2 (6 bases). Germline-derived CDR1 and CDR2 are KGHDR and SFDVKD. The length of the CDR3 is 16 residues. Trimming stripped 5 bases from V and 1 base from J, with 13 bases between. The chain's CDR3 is CATSAPGRQNTGELFF. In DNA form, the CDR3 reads TGTGCCACCAGTGCCCCGGGGAGGCAGAACACCGGGGAGCTGTTTTTT.

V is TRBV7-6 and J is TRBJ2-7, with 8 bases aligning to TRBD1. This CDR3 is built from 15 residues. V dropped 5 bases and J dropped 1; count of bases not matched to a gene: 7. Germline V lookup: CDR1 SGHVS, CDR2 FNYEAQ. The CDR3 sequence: CASSPVQGASYEQYF. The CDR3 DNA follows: TGTGCCAGCAGCCCGGTTCAGGGGGCATCCTACGAGCAGTACTTC.

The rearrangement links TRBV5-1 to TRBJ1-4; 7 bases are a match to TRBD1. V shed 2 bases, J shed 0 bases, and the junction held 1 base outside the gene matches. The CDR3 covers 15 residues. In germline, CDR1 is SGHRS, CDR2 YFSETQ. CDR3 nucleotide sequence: TGCGCCAGCAGCTTAACAGGGGCAACTAATGAAAAACTGTTTTTT. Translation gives CASSLTGATNEKLFF.

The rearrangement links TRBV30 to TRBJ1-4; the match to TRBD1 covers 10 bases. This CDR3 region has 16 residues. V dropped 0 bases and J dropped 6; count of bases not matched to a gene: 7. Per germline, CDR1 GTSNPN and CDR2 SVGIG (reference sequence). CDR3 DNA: TGTGCCTGGAGTGTAAAGAGGACAGGGGGAGATGAAAAACTGTTTTTT. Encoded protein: CAWSVKRTGGDEKLFF.

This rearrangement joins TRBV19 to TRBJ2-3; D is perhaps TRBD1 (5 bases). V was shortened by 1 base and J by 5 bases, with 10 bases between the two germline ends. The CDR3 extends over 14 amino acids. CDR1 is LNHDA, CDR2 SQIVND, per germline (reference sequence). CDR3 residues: CASSIGQTQDTQYF. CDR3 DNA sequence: TGTGCCAGTAGTATAGGACAGACGCAAGATACGCAGTATTTT.

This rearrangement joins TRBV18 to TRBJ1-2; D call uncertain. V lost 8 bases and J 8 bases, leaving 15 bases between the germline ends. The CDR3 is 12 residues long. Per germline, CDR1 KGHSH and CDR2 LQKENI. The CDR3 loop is CASLPDVGGYTF. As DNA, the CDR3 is TGTGCCAGCCTGCCTGATGTGGGCGGCTACACCTTC.

CDR3 loop: CASSEWEGTYEQYF. In DNA, the CDR3 is TGTGCCAGCAGTGAATGGGAGGGGACCTACGAGCAGTACTTC. This chain joins TRBV6-1 and TRBJ2-7; 7 bases map to TRBD2. The CDR3 is made up of 14 amino acids. Unmatched junction bases numbered 3, after V lost 2 bases and J lost 2 bases. CDR1 is MNHNS and CDR2 is SASEGT in the germline V gene.

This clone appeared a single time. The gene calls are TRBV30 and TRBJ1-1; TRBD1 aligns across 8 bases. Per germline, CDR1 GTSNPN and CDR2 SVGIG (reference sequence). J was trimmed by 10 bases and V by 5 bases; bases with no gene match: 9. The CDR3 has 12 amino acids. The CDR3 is CAWRPDRGPAFF. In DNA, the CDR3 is TGTGCCTGGCGCCCTGACAGGGGCCCAGCTTTCTTT.

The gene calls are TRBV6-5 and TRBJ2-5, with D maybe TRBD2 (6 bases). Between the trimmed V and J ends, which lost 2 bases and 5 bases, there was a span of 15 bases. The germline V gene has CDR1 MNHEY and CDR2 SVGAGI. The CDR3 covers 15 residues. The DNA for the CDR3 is TGTGCCAGCAGTTACCGCACTTGGGGAGGCGAGACCCAGTACTTC. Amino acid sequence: CASSYRTWGGETQYF.

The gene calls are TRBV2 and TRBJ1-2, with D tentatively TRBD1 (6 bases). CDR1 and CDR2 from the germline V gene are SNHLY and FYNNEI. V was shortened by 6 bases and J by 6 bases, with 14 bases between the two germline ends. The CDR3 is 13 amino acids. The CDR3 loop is CASRVTGRDGYTF. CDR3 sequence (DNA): TGTGCCAGCAGGGTCACAGGGCGGGATGGCTACACCTTC.

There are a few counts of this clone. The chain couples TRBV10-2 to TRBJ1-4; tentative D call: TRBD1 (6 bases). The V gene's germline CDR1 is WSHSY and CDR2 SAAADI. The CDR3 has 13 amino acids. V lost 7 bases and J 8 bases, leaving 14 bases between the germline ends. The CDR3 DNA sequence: TGCGCCAGCACAGACCAGGGGCACGAAAAACTGTTTTTT. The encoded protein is CASTDQGHEKLFF.